Listed below are T cell receptor beta chains from one sample, sequenced in a study of blood T cell repertoires in COVID-19. The repertoire was sequenced with immunoSEQ multiplex PCR; TCRdb's copy has only in-frame clones and lacks some. The repertoire holds about 48,000 clones, 75% to 95% seen once, with about 5.1% in the top ten. The source material was peripheral blood. Source of these receptors: a man in his 70s with acute or convalescent COVID-19. Each CDR3 is given with its conserved first and last residue. A D gene is named only where the DNA matches it firmly. Clone size, where shown, is once, few, many, or a class for clones that have expanded.

>.|TRBV7-8|TRBJ1-1|.
CASSPPAGMNTEAFF
TGTGCCAGCAGCCCCCCCGCGGGCATGAACACTGAAGCTTTCTTT
>.|TRBV11-2|TRBJ2-1|.
CASSLDAYRAYNEQFF
TGTGCCAGCAGCTTAGACGCCTACAGGGCCTACAATGAGCAGTTCTTC
>TRBD2|TRBV5-1|TRBJ2-2|.
CASSLTTRGGAGTGELFF
TGCGCCAGCAGCTTAACTACTCGCGGGGGGGCCGGCACCGGGGAGCTGTTTTTT
>TRBD2|TRBV6-5|TRBJ2-7|once
CASSYSRLAGYEQYF
TGTGCCAGCAGTTACTCGAGGCTAGCGGGCTACGAGCAGTACTTC
>.|TRBV28|TRBJ1-1|.
CASSGPGGAFF
TGTGCCAGCAGCGGACCCGGAGGGGCTTTCTTT
>TRBD1|TRBV30|TRBJ1-2|once
CAWSVRAGGFENYGYTF
TGTGCCTGGAGTGTACGGGCAGGGGGTTTCGAAAACTATGGCTACACCTTC
>.|TRBV7-2|TRBJ2-5|.
CASSFPFRETQYF
TGTGCCAGCAGCTTTCCCTTTCGGGAGACCCAGTACTTC
>TRBD2|TRBV27|TRBJ2-2|.
CASLFKRGSGGELFF
TGTGCCAGCCTATTTAAGCGGGGGTCAGGCGGGGAGCTGTTTTTT
>.|TRBV6-5|TRBJ1-5|.
CASRTLGGNQPQHF
TGTGCCAGCAGGACCCTCGGGGGCAATCAGCCCCAGCATTTT
>.|TRBV20-1|TRBJ2-3|.
CSGHITDTQYF
TGCAGTGGCCACATCACAGATACGCAGTATTTT
>.|TRBV4-1|TRBJ2-7|.
CASSQMGGPNEQYF
TGCGCCAGCAGCCAAATGGGGGGTCCTAACGAGCAGTACTTC
>.|TRBV7-2|TRBJ2-1|.
CASSPVGSSYNEQFF
TGTGCCAGCAGCCCGGTTGGTAGCTCCTACAATGAGCAGTTCTTC
>.|TRBV9|TRBJ1-3|.
CASSAGTNPFSGNTIYF
TGTGCCAGCAGTGCCGGGACAAATCCCTTTTCTGGAAACACCATATATTTT
>.|TRBV18|TRBJ2-3|once
CASSPFWGGLQDTQYF
TGTGCCAGCTCACCGTTTTGGGGGGGCCTTCAAGATACGCAGTATTTT
>TRBD1|TRBV19|TRBJ1-5|.
CASGQGMGNQPQHF
TGTGCCAGTGGACAGGGGATGGGCAATCAGCCCCAGCATTTT
>TRBD2|TRBV7-2|TRBJ2-1|.
CASSLAHGGGFFEQFF
TGTGCCAGCAGCTTAGCACACGGGGGGGGCTTCTTTGAGCAGTTCTTC
>TRBD2|TRBV5-4|TRBJ2-5|.
CASSLGLAGGGKETQYF
TGTGCCAGCAGCTTGGGGCTAGCGGGGGGTGGAAAAGAGACCCAGTACTTC